This T cell receptor beta chain was documented in a study of cytomegalovirus exposure and HLA in healthy donors. Study outcomes and limitations: An analysis that came later showed most CMV-associated TCR beta chains appearing HLA-restricted. Later analysis revealed greater clonal expansion in HLA-associated TCR beta chains than in equally common others. Cytomegalovirus-associated status was assigned to about 150 TCR beta chains.

The length of the CDR3 is 15 residues. Germline CDR1 reads MNHEY; CDR2 reads SMNVEV (reference sequence). Trimming left V 10 bases short and J 0 bases short, with 17 bases between. The PCR ran on 60 Vbeta and 13 Jbeta primers. TCRdb's copy holds only in-frame clones and misses some; the assay was immunoSEQ multiplex PCR. The sample contains 180,000 or so clones, approximately 9.5% of which appear only once. The table lists this clone with a few counts. Its specificity is not known. The V call is TRBV27, the J call TRBJ2-3; D gene unclear. The clonotype originates from a woman aged 30 to 39 in good health and CMV-seropositive. The material sequenced was PBMCs. Here the CDR3 reads CATEALSSSTDTQYF. As DNA, the CDR3 is TGTGCCACCGAAGCGTTGTCCTCTAGCACAGATACGCAGTATTTT.